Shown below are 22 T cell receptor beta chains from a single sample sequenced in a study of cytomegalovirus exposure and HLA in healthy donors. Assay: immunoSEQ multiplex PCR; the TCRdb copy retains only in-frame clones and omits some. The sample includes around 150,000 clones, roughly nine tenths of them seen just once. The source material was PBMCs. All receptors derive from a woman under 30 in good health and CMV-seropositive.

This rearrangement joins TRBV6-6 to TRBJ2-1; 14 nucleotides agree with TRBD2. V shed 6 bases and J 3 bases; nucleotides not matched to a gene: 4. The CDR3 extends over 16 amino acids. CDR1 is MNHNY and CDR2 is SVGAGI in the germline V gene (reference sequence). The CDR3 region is CASRKGTSGSYNEQFF. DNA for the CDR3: TGTGCCAGCAGAAAAGGGACTAGCGGGAGCTACAATGAGCAGTTCTTC.

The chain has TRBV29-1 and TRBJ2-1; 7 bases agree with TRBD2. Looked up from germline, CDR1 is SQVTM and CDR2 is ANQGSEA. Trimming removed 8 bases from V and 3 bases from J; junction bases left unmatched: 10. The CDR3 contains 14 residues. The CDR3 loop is CSSRPGTNYNEQFF. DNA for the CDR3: TGCAGCTCAAGACCCGGGACTAACTACAATGAGCAGTTCTTC.

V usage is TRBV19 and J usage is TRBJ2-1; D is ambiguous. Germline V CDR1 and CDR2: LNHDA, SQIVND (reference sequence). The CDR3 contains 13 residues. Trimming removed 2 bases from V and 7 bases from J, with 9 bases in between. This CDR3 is CASSILSQNEQFF. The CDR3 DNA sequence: TGTGCCAGTAGTATACTCTCACAAAATGAGCAGTTCTTC.

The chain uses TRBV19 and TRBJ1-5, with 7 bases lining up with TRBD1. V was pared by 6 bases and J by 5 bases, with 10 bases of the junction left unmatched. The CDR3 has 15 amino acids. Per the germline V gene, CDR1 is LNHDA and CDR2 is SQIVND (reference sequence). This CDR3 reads CASREHTGAHQPQHF. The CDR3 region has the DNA TGTGCCAGTAGAGAACACACAGGGGCCCATCAGCCCCAGCATTTT. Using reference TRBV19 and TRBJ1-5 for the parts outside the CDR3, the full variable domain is DGGITQSPKYLFRKEGQNVTLSCEQNLNHDAMYWYRQDPGQGLRLIYYSQIVNDFQKGDIAEGYSVSREKKESFPLTVTSAQKNPTAFYLCASREHTGAHQPQHFGDGTRLSIL.

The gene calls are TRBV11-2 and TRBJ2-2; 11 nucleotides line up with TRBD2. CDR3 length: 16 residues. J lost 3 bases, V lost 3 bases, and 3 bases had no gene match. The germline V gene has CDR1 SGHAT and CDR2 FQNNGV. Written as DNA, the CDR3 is TGTGCCAGCAGCTTTTTAGCGGGAGGGTACACCGGGGAGCTGTTTTTT. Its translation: CASSFLAGGYTGELFF.

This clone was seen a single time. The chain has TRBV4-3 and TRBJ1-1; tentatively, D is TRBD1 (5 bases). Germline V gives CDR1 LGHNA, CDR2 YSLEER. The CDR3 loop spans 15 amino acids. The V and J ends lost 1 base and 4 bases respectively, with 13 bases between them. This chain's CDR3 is CASSQGAGWVTEAFF. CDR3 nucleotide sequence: TGCGCCAGCAGCCAAGGAGCAGGGTGGGTCACTGAAGCTTTCTTT.

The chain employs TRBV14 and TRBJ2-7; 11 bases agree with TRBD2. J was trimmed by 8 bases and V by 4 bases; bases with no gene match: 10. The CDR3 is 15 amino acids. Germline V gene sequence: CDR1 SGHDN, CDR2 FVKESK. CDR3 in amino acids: CASSRSSGGIRKQYF. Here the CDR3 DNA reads TGTGCCAGCAGCCGATCTAGCGGGGGGATAAGGAAGCAGTACTTC. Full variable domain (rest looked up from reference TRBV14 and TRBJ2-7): EAGVTQFPSHSVIEKGQTVTLRCDPISGHDNLYWYRRVMGKEIKFLLHFVKESKQDESGMPNNRFLAERTGGTYSTLKVQPAELEDSGVYFCASSRSSGGIRKQYFGPGTRLTVT.

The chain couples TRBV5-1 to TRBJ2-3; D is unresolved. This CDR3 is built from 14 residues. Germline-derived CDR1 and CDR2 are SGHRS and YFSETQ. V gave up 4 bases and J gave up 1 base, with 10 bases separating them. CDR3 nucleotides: TGCGCCAGCAGCCTCCCCTCTGGCACAGATACGCAGTATTTT. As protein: CASSLPSGTDTQYF.

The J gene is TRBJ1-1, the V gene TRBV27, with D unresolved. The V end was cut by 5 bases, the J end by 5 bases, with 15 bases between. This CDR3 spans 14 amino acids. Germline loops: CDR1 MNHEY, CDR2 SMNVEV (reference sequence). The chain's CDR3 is CASSDDSTGTEAFF. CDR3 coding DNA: TGTGCCAGCAGTGACGACTCCACGGGGACTGAAGCTTTCTTT.

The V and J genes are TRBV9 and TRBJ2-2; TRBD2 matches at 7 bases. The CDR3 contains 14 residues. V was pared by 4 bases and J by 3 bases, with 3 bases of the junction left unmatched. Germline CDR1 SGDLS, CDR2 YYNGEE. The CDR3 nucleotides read TGTGCCAGCAGCCCCCGGGGGGACACCGGGGAGCTGTTTTTT. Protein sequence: CASSPRGDTGELFF.

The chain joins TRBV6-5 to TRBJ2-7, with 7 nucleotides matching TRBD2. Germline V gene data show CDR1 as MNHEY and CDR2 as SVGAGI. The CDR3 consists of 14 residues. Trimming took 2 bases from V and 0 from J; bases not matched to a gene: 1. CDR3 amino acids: CASSYQRDSYEQYF. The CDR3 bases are TGTGCCAGCAGTTACCAGCGGGACTCCTACGAGCAGTACTTC.

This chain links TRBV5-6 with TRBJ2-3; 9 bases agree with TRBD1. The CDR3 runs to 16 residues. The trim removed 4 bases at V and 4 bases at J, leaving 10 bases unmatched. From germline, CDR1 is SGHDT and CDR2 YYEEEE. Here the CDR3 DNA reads TGTGCCAGCAGCGAGCCTGGGACAGGGATGTCAGATACGCAGTATTTT. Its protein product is CASSEPGTGMSDTQYF. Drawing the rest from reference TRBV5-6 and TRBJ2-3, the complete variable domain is DAGVTQSPTHLIKTRGQQVTLRCSPKSGHDTVSWYQQALGQGPQFIFQYYEEEERQRGNFPDRFSGHQFPNYSSELNVNALLLGDSALYLCASSEPGTGMSDTQYFGPGTRLTVL.

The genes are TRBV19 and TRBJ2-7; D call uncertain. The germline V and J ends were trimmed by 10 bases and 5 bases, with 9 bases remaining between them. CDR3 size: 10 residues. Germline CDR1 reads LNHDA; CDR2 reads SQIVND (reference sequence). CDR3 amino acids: CATYLHEQYF. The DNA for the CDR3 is TGTGCCACCTACCTTCACGAGCAGTACTTC.

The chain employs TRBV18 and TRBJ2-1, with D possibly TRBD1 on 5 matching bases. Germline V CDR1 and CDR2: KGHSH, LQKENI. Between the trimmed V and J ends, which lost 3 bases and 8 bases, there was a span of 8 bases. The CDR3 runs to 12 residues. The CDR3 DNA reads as TGTGCCAGCTCACCGGACATTGATGAGCAGTTCTTC. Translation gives CASSPDIDEQFF.

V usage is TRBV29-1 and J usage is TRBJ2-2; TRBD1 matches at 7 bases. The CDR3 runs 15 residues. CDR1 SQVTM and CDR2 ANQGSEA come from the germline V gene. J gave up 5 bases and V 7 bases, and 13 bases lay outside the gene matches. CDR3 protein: CSGGDRAGGTGELFF. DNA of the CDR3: TGCAGCGGGGGTGACAGGGCGGGTGGGACCGGGGAGCTGTTTTTT.

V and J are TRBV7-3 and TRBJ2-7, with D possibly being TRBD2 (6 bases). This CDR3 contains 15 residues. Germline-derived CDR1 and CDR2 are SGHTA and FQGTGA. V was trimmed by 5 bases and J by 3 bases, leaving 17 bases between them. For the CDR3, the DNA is TGTGCCAGCAGCCCCCGACTAGGGTTGATCTACGAGCAGTACTTC. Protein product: CASSPRLGLIYEQYF. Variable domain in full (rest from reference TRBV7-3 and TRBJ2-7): GAGVSQTPSNKVTEKGKYVELRCDPISGHTALYWYRQSLGQGPEFLIYFQGTGAADDSGLPNDRFFAVRPEGSVSTLKIQRTERGDSAVYLCASSPRLGLIYEQYFGPGTRLTVT.

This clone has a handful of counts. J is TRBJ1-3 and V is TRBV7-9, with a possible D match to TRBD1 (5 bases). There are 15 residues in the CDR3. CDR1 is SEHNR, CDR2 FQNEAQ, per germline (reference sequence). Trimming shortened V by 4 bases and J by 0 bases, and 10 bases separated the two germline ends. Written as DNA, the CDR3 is TGTGCCAGCAGCTCCGGGGGTTCCTCTGGAAACACCATATATTTT. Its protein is CASSSGGSSGNTIYF.

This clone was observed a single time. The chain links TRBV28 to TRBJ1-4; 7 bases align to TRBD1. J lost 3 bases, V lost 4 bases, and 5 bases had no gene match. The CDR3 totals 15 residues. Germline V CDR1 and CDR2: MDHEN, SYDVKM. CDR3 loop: CASSSLDRANEKLFF. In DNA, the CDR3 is TGTGCCAGCAGTTCCTTAGACAGGGCTAATGAAAAACTGTTTTTT. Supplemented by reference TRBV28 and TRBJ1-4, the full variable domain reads DVKVTQSSRYLVKRTGEKVFLECVQDMDHENMFWYRQDPGLGLRLIYFSYDVKMKEKGDIPEGYSVSREKKERFSLILESASTNQTSMYLCASSSLDRANEKLFFGSGTQLSVL.

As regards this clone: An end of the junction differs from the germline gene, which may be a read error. CDR3 residues: CASSFTPGQGSEQYF. CDR3 DNA: TGTGCTAGCAGCTTCACACCGGGACAGGGTAGCGAGCAGTACTTC. The V and J genes are TRBV7-7 and TRBJ2-7, with 9 bases matching TRBD1. The CDR3 loop spans 15 amino acids. Germline CDR1 SSHAT, CDR2 FNYEAQ (reference sequence).

The CDR3 sequence is CASSESSGGTSASEQFF. CDR3 bases: TGCGCCAGCAGTGAGTCCTCTGGCGGGACTTCCGCGAGTGAGCAGTTCTTC. The V gene is TRBV10-1, the J gene TRBJ2-1, with D maybe TRBD2 (6 bases). Trimming left V 0 bases short and J 9 bases short, with 21 bases between. The length of the CDR3 is 17 residues. Germline V gives CDR1 WNHNN, CDR2 SYGVQD (reference sequence).

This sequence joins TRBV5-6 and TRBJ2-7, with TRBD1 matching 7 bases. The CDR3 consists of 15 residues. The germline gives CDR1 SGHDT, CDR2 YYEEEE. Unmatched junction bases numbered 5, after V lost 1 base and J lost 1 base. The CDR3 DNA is TGTGCCAGCAGCTTGCTGGGACAGAGATCCTACGAGCAGTACTTC. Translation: CASSLLGQRSYEQYF. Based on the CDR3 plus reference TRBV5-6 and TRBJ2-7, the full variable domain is DAGVTQSPTHLIKTRGQQVTLRCSPKSGHDTVSWYQQALGQGPQFIFQYYEEEERQRGNFPDRFSGHQFPNYSSELNVNALLLGDSALYLCASSLLGQRSYEQYFGPGTRLTVT.

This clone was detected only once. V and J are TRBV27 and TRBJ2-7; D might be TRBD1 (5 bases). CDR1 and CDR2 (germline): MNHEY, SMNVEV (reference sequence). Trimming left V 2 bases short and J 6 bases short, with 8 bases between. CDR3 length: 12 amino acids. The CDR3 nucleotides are TGTGCCAGCAGTTTAAGGGGCGGCGAGCAGTACTTC. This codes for CASSLRGGEQYF.